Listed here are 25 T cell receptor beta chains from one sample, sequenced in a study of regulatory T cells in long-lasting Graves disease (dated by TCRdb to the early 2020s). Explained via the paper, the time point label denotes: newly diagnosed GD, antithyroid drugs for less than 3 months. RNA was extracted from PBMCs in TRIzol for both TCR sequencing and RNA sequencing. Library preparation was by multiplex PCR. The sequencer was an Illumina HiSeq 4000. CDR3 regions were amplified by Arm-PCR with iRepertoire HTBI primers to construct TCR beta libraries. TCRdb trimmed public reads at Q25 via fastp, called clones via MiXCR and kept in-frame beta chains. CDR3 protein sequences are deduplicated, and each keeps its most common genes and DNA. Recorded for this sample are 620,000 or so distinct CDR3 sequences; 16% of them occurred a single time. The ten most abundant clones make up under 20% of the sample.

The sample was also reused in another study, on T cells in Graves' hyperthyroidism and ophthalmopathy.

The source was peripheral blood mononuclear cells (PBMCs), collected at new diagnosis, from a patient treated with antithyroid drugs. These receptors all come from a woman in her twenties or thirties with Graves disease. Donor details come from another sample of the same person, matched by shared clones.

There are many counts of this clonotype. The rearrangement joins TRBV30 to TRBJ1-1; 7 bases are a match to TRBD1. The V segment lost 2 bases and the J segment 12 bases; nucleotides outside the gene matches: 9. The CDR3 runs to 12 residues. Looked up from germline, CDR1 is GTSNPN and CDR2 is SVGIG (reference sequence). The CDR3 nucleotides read TGTGCCTGGAGTCGACAGGGCGGTAAGACTTTCTTT. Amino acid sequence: CAWSRQGGKTFF.

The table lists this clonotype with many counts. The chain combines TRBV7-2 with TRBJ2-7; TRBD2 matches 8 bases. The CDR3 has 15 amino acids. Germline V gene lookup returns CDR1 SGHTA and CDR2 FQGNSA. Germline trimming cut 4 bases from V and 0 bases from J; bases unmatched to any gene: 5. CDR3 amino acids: CASSSVAGSSYEQYF. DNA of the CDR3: TGTGCCAGCAGCTCGGTAGCGGGGTCCTCCTACGAGCAGTACTTC.

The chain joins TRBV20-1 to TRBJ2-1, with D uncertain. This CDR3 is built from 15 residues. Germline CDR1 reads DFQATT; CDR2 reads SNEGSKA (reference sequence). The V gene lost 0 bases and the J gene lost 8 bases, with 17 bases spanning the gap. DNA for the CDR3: TGCAGTGCTAGAGATCCGGCGAGTAGTATCTATGAGCAGTTCTTC. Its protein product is CSARDPASSIYEQFF.

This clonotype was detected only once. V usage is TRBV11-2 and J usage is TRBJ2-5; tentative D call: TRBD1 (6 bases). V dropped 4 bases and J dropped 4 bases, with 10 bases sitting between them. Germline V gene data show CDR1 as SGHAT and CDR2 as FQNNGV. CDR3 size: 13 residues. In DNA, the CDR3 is TGTGCCAGCAGCTACAGGGTGGCAGAGACCCAGTACTTC. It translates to CASSYRVAETQYF. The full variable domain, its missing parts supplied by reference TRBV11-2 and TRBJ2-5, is EAGVAQSPRYKIIEKRQSVAFWCNPISGHATLYWYQQILGQGPKLLIQFQNNGVVDDSQLPKDRFSAERLKGVDSTLKIQPAKLEDSAVYLCASSYRVAETQYFGPGTRLLVL.

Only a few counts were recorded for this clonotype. CDR3 region: CASSLVWGPGTVQETQYF. The CDR3 coding sequence is TGTGCCAGCAGCTTGGTTTGGGGGCCCGGGACAGTACAAGAGACCCAGTACTTC. This chain links TRBV5-5 with TRBJ2-5, with 7 nucleotides matching TRBD1. The CDR3 has 18 amino acids. V shed 0 bases, J shed 2 bases, and the junction held 13 bases outside the gene matches. CDR1 and CDR2 (germline): SGHKS, YYEKEE (reference sequence). Variable domain in full (rest from reference TRBV5-5 and TRBJ2-5): DAGVTQSPTHLIKTRGQQVTLRCSPISGHKSVSWYQQVLGQGPQFIFQYYEKEERGRGNFPDRFSARQFPNYSSELNVNALLLGDSALYLCASSLVWGPGTVQETQYFGPGTRLLVL.

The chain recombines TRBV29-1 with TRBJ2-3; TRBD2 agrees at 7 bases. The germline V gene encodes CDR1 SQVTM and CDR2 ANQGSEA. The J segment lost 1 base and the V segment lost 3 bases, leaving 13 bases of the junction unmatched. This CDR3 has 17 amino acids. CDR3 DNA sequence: TGCAGCGTTGAGCCCCGTCGGGGGGAGGAAGGCACAGATACGCAGTATTTT. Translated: CSVEPRRGEEGTDTQYF.

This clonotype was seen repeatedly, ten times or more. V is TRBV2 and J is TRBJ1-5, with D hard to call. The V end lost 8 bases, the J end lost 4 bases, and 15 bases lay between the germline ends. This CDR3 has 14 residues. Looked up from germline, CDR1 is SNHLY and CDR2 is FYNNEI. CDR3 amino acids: CASCAERVNQPQHF. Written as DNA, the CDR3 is TGTGCCAGCTGCGCCGAAAGGGTTAATCAGCCCCAGCATTTT.

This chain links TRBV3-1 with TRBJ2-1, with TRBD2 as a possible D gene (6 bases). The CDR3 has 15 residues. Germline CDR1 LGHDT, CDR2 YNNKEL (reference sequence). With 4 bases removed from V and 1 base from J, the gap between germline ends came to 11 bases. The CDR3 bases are TGTGCCAGCAGCCGGGGGGTCGGGTCCTACAATGAGCAGTTCTTC. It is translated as CASSRGVGSYNEQFF.

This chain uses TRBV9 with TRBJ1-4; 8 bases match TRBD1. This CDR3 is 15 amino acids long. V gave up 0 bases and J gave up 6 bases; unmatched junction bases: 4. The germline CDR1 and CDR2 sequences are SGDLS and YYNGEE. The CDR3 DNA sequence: TGTGCCAGCAGCGTAGAAGGGGACAGGCATGAAAAACTGTTTTTT. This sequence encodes CASSVEGDRHEKLFF.

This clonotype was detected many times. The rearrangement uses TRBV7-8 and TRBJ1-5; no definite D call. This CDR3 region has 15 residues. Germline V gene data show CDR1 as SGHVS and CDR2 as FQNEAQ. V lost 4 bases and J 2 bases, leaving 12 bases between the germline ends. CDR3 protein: CASSSSPGGNQPQHF. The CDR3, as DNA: TGTGCCAGCAGCTCGTCACCTGGGGGCAATCAGCCCCAGCATTTT.

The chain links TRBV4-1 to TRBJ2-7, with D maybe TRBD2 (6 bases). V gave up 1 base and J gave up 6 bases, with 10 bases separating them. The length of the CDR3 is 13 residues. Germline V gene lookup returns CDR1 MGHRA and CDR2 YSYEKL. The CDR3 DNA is TGCGCCAGCAGCCAAGTCCGGGGAGGCGAGCAGTACTTC. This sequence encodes CASSQVRGGEQYF.

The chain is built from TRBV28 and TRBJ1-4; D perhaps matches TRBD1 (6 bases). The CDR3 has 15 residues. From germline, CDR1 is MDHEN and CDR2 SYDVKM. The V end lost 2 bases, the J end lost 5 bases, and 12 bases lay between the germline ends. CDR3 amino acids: CASSLRTASNEKLFF. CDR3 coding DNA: TGTGCCAGCAGTTTAAGGACAGCCAGCAATGAAAAACTGTTTTTT.

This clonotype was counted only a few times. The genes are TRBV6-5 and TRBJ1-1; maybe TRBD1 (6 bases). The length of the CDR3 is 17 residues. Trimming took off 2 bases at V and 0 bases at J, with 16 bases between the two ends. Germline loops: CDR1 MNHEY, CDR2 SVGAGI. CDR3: CASSYVTGWEVNTEAFF. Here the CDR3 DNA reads TGTGCCAGCAGTTACGTTACAGGGTGGGAAGTGAACACTGAAGCTTTCTTT.

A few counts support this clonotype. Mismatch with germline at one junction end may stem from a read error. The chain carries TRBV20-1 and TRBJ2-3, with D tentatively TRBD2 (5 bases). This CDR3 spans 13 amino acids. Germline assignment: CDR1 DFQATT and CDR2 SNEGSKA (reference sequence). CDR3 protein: CSAPPSSTDTQYF. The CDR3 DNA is TGCAGTGCTCCACCTTCTAGCACAGATACGCAATATTTT.

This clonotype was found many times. This CDR3 is CASSTAGSNEKLFF. The CDR3 bases are TGCGCCAGCAGCACCGCCGGGAGTAATGAAAAACTGTTTTTT. This sequence joins TRBV5-1 and TRBJ1-4; D is unresolved. This CDR3 has 14 amino acids. CDR1 and CDR2 (germline): SGHRS, YFSETQ. Trimming stripped 4 bases from V and 4 bases from J, with 11 bases between.

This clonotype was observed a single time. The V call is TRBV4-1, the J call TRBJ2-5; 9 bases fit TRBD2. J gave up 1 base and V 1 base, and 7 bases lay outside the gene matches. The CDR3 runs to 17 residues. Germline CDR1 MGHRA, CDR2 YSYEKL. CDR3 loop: CASSQGLAGSSQETQYF. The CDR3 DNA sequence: TGCGCCAGCAGCCAAGGGCTAGCGGGATCTTCCCAAGAGACCCAGTACTTC.

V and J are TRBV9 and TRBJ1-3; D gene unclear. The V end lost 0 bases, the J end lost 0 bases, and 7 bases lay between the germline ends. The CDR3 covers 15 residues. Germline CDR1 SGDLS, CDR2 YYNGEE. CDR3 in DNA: TGTGCCAGCAGCGTAGTGGGCGTCTCTGGAAACACCATATATTTT. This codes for CASSVVGVSGNTIYF.

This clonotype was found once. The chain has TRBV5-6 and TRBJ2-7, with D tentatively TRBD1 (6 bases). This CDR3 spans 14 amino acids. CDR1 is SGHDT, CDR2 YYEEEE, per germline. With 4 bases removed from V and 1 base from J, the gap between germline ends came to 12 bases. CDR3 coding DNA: TGTGCCAGCAGCACAACGACAGGTTCCTACGAGCAGTACTTC. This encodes CASSTTTGSYEQYF.

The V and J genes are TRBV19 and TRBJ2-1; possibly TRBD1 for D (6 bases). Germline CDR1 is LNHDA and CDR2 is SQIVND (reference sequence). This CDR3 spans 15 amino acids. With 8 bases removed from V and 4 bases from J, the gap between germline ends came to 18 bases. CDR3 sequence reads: CASGNLGARYNEQFF. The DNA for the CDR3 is TGTGCCAGTGGAAATTTGGGGGCCCGATACAATGAGCAGTTCTTC.

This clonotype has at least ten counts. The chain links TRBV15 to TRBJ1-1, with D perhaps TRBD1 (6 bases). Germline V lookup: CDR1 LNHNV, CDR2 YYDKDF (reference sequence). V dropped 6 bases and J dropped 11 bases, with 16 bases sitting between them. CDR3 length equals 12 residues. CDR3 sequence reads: CATSIRGRLAFF. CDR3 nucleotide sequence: TGTGCCACCAGTATTCGGGGGCGCTTGGCTTTCTTT. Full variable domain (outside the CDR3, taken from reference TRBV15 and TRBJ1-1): DAMVIQNPRYQVTQFGKPVTLSCSQTLNHNVMYWYQQKSSQAPKLLFHYYDKDFNNEADTPDNFQSRRPNTSFCFLDIRSPGLGDTAMYLCATSIRGRLAFFGQGTRLTVV.

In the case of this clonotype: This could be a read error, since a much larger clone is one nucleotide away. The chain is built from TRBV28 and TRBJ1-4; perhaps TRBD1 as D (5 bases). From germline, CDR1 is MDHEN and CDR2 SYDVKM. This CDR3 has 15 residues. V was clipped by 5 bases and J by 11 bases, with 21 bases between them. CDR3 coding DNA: TGTGCCAGCAGTCCCATAGGGAGCGCGGAGGGGAAACTGTTTTTT. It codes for CASSPIGSAEGKLFF.

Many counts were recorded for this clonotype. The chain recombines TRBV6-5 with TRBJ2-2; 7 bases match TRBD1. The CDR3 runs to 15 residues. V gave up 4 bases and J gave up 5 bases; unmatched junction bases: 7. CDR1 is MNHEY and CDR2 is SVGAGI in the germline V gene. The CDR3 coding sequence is TGTGCCAGCAGTTGGGATCGCAGGGGGACCGGGGAGCTGTTTTTT. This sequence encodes CASSWDRRGTGELFF.

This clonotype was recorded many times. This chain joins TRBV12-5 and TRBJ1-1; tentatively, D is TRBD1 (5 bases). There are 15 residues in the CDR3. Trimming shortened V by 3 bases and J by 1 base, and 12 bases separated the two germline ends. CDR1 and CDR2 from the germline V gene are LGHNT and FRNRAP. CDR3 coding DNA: TGTGCTAGTGGTTTTTCGACAGCTGGGAACACTGAAGCTTTCTTT. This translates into CASGFSTAGNTEAFF.

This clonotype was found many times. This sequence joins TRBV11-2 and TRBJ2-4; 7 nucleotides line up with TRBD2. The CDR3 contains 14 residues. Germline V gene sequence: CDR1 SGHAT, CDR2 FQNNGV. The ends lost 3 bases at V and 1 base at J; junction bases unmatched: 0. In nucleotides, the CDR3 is TGTGCCAGCAGCTTCGGGGGGGCCAAAAACATTCAGTACTTC. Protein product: CASSFGGAKNIQYF.

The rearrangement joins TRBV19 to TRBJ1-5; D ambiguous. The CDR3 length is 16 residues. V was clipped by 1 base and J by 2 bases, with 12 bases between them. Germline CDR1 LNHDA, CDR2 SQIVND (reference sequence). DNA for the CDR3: TGTGCCAGTAGTATAGGAGGAGTCCCTGGCAATCAGCCCCAGCATTTT. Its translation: CASSIGGVPGNQPQHF.